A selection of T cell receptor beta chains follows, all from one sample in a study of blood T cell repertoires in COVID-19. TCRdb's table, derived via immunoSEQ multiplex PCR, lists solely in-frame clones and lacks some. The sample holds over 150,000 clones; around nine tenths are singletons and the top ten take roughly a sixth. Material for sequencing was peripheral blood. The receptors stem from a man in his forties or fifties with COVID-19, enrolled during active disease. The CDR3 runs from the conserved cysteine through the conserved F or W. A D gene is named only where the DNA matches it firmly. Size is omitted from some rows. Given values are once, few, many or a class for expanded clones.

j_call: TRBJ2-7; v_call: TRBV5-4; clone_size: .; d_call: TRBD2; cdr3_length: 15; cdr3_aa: CASSPGTSDTYEQYF; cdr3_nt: TGTGCCAGCAGCCCCGGGACTAGCGACACCTACGAGCAGTACTTC
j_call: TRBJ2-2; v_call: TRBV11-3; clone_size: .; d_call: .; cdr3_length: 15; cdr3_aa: CASSLSTGPAGELFF; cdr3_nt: TGTGCCAGCAGCTTGTCGACGGGTCCGGCCGGGGAGCTGTTTTTT
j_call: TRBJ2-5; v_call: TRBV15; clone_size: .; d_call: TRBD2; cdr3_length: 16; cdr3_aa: CATSRVPSGSRETQYF; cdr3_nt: TGTGCCACCAGCAGAGTGCCTAGCGGGAGCCGCGAGACCCAGTACTTC
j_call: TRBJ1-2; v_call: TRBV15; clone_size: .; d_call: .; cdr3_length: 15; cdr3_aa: CATSRELGSDYGYTF; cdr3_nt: TGTGCCACCAGCAGAGAACTAGGGTCAGACTATGGCTACACCTTC
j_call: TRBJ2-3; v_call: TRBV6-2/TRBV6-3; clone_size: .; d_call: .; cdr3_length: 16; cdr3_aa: CASSYSTGPSTDTQYF; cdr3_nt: TGTGCCAGCAGTTACTCGACAGGCCCTAGCACAGATACGCAGTATTTT
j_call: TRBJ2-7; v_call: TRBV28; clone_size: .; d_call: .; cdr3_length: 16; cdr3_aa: CASSPRFWRAGDEQYF; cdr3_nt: TGTGCCAGCAGTCCCCGGTTTTGGAGGGCTGGAGACGAGCAGTACTTC
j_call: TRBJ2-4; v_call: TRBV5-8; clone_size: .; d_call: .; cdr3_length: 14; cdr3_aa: CASSSRGAKNIQYF; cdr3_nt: TGTGCCAGCAGCTCTAGGGGAGCCAAAAACATTCAGTACTTC
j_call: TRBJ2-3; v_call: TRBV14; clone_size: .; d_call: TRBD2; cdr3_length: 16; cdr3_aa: CASSQLAGGPTDTQYF; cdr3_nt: TGTGCCAGCAGCCAACTAGCGGGAGGGCCTACAGATACGCAGTATTTT
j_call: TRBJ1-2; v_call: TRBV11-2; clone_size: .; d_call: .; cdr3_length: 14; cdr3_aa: CASRSYGENYGYTF; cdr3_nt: TGTGCCAGCAGATCTTACGGGGAGAACTATGGCTACACCTTC
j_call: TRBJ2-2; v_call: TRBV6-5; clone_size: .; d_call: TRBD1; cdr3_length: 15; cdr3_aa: CASSYSGTGPGELFF; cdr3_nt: TGTGCCAGCAGTTACTCCGGGACAGGCCCCGGGGAGCTGTTTTTT
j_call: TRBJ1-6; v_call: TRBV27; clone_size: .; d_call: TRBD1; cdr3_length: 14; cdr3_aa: CASSITGDYSPLHF; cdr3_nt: TGTGCCAGCAGTATAACAGGGGATTATTCACCCCTCCACTTT
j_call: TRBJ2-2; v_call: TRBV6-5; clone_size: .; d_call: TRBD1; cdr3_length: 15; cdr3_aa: CASSQSGQHTGELFF; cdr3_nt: TGTGCCAGCAGTCAGTCGGGACAGCATACCGGGGAGCTGTTTTTT
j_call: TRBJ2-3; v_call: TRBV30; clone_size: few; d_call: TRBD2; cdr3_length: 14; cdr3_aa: CAWSFSGTWDTQYF; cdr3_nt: TGTGCCTGGAGTTTTAGCGGGACGTGGGATACGCAGTATTTT
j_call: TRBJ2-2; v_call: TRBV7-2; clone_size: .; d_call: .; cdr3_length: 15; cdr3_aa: CASSMGGLGTGELFF; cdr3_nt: TGTGCCAGCAGCATGGGGGGTTTGGGAACCGGGGAGCTGTTTTTT
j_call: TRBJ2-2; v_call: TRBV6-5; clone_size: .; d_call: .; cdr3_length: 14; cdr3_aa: CASSQGSDTGELFF; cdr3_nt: TGTGCCAGCAGTCAGGGGTCGGACACCGGGGAGCTGTTTTTT
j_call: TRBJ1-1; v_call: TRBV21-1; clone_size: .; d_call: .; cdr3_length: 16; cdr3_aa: CASTLKQGGKNTEAFF; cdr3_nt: TGTGCCAGCACCCTAAAACAGGGCGGAAAGAACACTGAAGCTTTCTTT
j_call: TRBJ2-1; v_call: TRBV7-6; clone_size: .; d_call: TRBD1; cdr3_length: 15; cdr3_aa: CASSSQPRTGNEQFF; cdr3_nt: TGTGCCAGCAGCTCCCAACCCCGGACAGGAAATGAGCAGTTCTTC
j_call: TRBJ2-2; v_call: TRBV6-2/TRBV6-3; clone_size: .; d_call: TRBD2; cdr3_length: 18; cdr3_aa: CASRPGLAGPTNTGELFF; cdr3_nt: TGTGCCAGCAGACCTGGACTAGCGGGACCGACAAACACCGGGGAGCTGTTTTTT
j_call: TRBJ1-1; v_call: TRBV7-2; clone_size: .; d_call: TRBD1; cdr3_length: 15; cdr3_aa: CASSLVPGTGNEAFF; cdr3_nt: TGTGCCAGCAGCTTAGTTCCTGGGACAGGGAATGAAGCTTTCTTT
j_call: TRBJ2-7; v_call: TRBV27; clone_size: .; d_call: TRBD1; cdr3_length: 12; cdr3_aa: CASKTGLYEQYF; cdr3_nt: TGTGCCAGCAAGACAGGGCTCTACGAGCAGTACTTC
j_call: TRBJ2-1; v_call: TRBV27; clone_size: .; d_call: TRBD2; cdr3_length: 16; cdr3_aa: CASSLLRGSSYNEQFF; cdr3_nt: TGTGCCAGCAGTTTATTACGCGGGAGCTCCTACAATGAGCAGTTCTTC
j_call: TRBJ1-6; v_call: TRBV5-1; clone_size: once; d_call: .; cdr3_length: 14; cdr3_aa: CASSLRENNSPLHF; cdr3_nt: TGCGCCAGCAGCTTAAGGGAGAATAATTCACCCCTCCACTTT
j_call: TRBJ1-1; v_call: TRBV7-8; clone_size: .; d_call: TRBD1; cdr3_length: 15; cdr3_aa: CASSFGQGAFTEAFF; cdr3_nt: TGTGCCAGCAGCTTCGGACAGGGCGCGTTCACTGAAGCTTTCTTT
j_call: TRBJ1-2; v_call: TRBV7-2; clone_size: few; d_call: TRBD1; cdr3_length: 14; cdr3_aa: CASSPRTGSDGYTF; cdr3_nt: TGTGCCAGCAGCCCCCGGACAGGGTCGGATGGCTACACCTTC
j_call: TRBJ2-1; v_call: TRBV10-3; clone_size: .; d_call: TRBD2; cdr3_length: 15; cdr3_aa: CAISSTSGAMDEQFF; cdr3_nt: TGTGCCATCAGTTCAACTAGCGGGGCCATGGATGAGCAGTTCTTC
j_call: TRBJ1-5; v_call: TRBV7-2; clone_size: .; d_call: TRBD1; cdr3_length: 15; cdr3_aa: CASSRGQGLVQPQHF; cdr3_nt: TGTGCCAGCAGTCGGGGACAGGGTTTGGTTCAGCCCCAGCATTTT
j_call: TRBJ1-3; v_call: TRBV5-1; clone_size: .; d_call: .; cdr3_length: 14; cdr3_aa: CASSQGQGGNTIYF; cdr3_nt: TGCGCCAGCAGCCAGGGACAAGGAGGAAACACCATATATTTT
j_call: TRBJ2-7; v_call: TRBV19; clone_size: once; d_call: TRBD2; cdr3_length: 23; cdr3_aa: CASSIRGGTSSSSLLSRVYEQYF; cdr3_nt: TGTGCCAGTAGTATCCGGGGAGGGACTAGTAGTAGTTCCTTGCTATCTCGGGTATACGAGCAGTACTTC
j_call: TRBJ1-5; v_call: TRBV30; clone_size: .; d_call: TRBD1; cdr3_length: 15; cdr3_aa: CAWSVRGQGNQPQHF; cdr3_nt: TGTGCCTGGAGTGTACGGGGACAGGGCAATCAGCCCCAGCATTTT
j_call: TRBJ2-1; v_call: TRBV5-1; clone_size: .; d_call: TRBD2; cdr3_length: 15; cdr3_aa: CASSFSGSLLNEQFF; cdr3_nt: TGCGCCAGCAGTTTTAGCGGGAGTCTTTTGAATGAGCAGTTCTTC
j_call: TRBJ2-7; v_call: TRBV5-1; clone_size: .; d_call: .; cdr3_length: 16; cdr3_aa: CASGLPTGRDSYEQYF; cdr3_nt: TGCGCCAGCGGCCTGCCTACAGGGCGAGACTCCTACGAGCAGTACTTC